These 10 T cell receptor beta chains were all obtained from the same sample, sequenced in a study of cytomegalovirus exposure and HLA in healthy donors. The PCR ran on 60 Vbeta and 13 Jbeta primers. TCRdb's table, derived via immunoSEQ multiplex PCR, lists solely in-frame clones and lacks some. The sample has more than 130,000 clones, approximately 80% seen once. What was sequenced was PBMCs. These receptors originate from a male donor in good health and CMV-seronegative.

CDR3 bases: TGTGCCAGCAGTTTCCCGGGGGTTGAAGCTTTCTTT. This translates into CASSFPGVEAFF. The chain links TRBV13 to TRBJ1-1, with D perhaps matching TRBD1 (5 bases). The CDR3 spans 12 residues. Deletions cut 6 bases from V and 7 bases from J, with 12 bases between. Germline V gene sequence: CDR1 PRHDT, CDR2 FYEKMQ (reference sequence). Full variable domain (missing parts from reference TRBV13 and TRBJ1-1): AAGVIQSPRHLIKEKRETATLKCYPIPRHDTVYWYQQGPGQDPQFLISFYEKMQSDKGSIPDRFSAQQFSDYHSELNMSSLELGDSALYFCASSFPGVEAFFGQGTRLTVV.

J is TRBJ2-2 and V is TRBV5-1, with TRBD2 matching 8 bases. CDR1 and CDR2 (germline): SGHRS, YFSETQ. The CDR3 consists of 18 residues. The V segment lost 4 bases and the J segment 6 bases; nucleotides outside the gene matches: 17. The CDR3, as DNA: TGCGCCAGCAGCCGAGCCCCCGCGGCCGGGGGGGCCCCCGGGGAGCTGTTTTTT. This encodes CASSRAPAAGGAPGELFF. The variable domain in full, completed from reference TRBV5-1 and TRBJ2-2, reads KAGVTQTPRYLIKTRGQQVTLSCSPISGHRSVSWYQQTPGQGLQFLFEYFSETQRNKGNFPGRFSGRQFSNSRSEMNVSTLELGDSALYLCASSRAPAAGGAPGELFFGEGSRLTVL.

This rearrangement joins TRBV7-9 to TRBJ2-7, with D uncertain. The CDR3 contains 14 residues. The germline gives CDR1 SEHNR, CDR2 FQNEAQ (reference sequence). Trimming took off 4 bases at V and 2 bases at J, with 12 bases between the two ends. CDR3 nucleotide sequence: TGTGCCAGCAGCTCTCGGGTCCAAACCTACGAGCAGTACTTC. Encoded protein: CASSSRVQTYEQYF.

The chain has TRBV5-1 and TRBJ2-2; TRBD2 matches 11 bases. The CDR3 contains 16 residues. The trim removed 4 bases at V and 2 bases at J, leaving 4 bases unmatched. The germline V gene has CDR1 SGHRS and CDR2 YFSETQ. In DNA form, the CDR3 reads TGCGCCAGCAGCAAGACTAGCGGGGAAAACACCGGGGAGCTGTTTTTT. Translation gives CASSKTSGENTGELFF.

About this clone: A read error is likely, as this CDR3 ends without the conserved phenylalanine or tryptophan. No DNA is shown, since the ends of the CDR3 on it are uncertain; the CDR3 is the one TCRdb lists. This chain uses TRBV27 with TRBJ2-7; the D segment call TRBD1 is taken from the table without a DNA check. Germline V lookup: CDR1 MNHEY, CDR2 SMNVEV (reference sequence). The CDR3 totals 14 residues, both ends included. CDR3 sequence reads: CASSPHLPGQGSPR.

This clone was seen more than once but under ten times. This rearrangement joins TRBV7-9 to TRBJ1-4; D call uncertain. This CDR3 comprises 12 residues. Trimming cost V 3 bases and J 6 bases, with 5 bases left between them. Germline V gives CDR1 SEHNR, CDR2 FQNEAQ (reference sequence). DNA for the CDR3: TGTGCCAGCAGCTTGTCGGATGAAAAACTGTTTTTT. Translating it yields CASSLSDEKLFF.

V usage is TRBV18 and J usage is TRBJ2-7; maybe TRBD2 (5 bases). The germline CDR1 and CDR2 sequences are KGHSH and LQKENI. The CDR3 has 14 amino acids. Trimming removed 4 bases at V and 3 bases at J, with 13 bases between. CDR3 DNA sequence: TGTGCCAGCTCACGAACAACCGGGGTCTACGAGCAGTACTTC. Amino acids: CASSRTTGVYEQYF.

The sample holds a few counts of this clone. The chain combines TRBV30 with TRBJ2-5; D remains ambiguous. V was pared by 3 bases and J by 2 bases, with 13 bases between. Germline V CDR1 and CDR2: GTSNPN, SVGIG (reference sequence). The CDR3 totals 14 residues. CDR3 protein: CAWRFGPNQETQYF. DNA of the CDR3: TGTGCCTGGAGATTCGGTCCCAATCAAGAGACCCAGTACTTC. Variable domain in full (rest from reference TRBV30 and TRBJ2-5): SQTIHQWPATLVQPVGSPLSLECTVEGTSNPNLYWYRQAAGRGLQLLFYSVGIGQISSEVPQNLSASRPQDRQFILSSKKLLLSDSGFYLCAWRFGPNQETQYFGPGTRLLVL.

The chain uses TRBV9 and TRBJ2-3; D unresolved. The CDR3 runs 13 residues. The V gene's germline CDR1 is SGDLS and CDR2 YYNGEE. The V and J ends lost 3 bases and 2 bases respectively, with 7 bases between them. The CDR3 loop reads CASSDRNTDTQYF. The DNA of the CDR3 is TGTGCCAGCAGCGACAGAAACACAGATACGCAGTATTTT. Together with reference TRBV9 and TRBJ2-3, the CDR3 gives the full variable domain: DSGVTQTPKHLITATGQRVTLRCSPRSGDLSVYWYQQSLDQGLQFLIQYYNGEERAKGNILERFSAQQFPDLHSELNLSSLELGDSALYFCASSDRNTDTQYFGPGTRLTVL.

This clone was counted only a few times. The DNA of the CDR3 is TGCGCCAGCAGCTTCGCACAAATCACAGATACGCAGTATTTT. Its protein product is CASSFAQITDTQYF. J is TRBJ2-3 and V is TRBV5-1; D is unresolved. V was pared by 2 bases and J by 2 bases, with 9 bases between. CDR1 SGHRS and CDR2 YFSETQ come from the germline V gene. This CDR3 region has 14 residues.